These T cell receptor beta chains were read from a single sample in a study of shared clonotypes between healthy human individuals. TCRdb's table, derived via immunoSEQ multiplex PCR, lists solely in-frame clones and lacks some. The table lists 550,000 to 600,000 clones, roughly 79% of them singletons. Sequencing used PBMCs. These receptors were collected from a woman aged 40 to 49 in good health. Some clones in this sample may be carry-over from other donors' samples. CDR3s include the opening cysteine and the closing phenylalanine or tryptophan. Each record gives: D gene, clone size, J gene, V gene, CDR3 protein, CDR3 DNA. A D gene is named only where the DNA matches it firmly. The listing skips clone size in some rows; elsewhere it reads once, few, many or a size class.

d_call: NA
clone_size: NA
j_call: TRBJ1-5
v_call: TRBV27
cdr3_aa: CASSLSRGGQPQHF
cdr3_nt: TGTGCCAGCAGTTTGAGCAGGGGCGGGCAGCCCCAGCATTTT

d_call: TRBD1
clone_size: NA
j_call: TRBJ2-1
v_call: TRBV7-9
cdr3_aa: CASSAGGVEQFF
cdr3_nt: TGTGCCAGCAGCGCAGGGGGTGTTGAGCAGTTCTTC

d_call: TRBD1
clone_size: NA
j_call: TRBJ2-7
v_call: TRBV2
cdr3_aa: CASRRDRVSYEQYF
cdr3_nt: TGTGCCAGCAGGCGCGACAGGGTTTCTTACGAGCAGTACTTC

d_call: NA
clone_size: NA
j_call: TRBJ1-2
v_call: TRBV2
cdr3_aa: CASTQEGRYGYTF
cdr3_nt: TGTGCCAGCACCCAGGAGGGCCGGTATGGCTACACCTTC

d_call: NA
clone_size: NA
j_call: TRBJ1-2
v_call: TRBV5-1
cdr3_aa: CASSLGQSYGYTF
cdr3_nt: TGCGCCAGCAGCTTGGGGCAGTCCTATGGCTACACCTTC

d_call: TRBD2
clone_size: NA
j_call: TRBJ2-2
v_call: TRBV2
cdr3_aa: CASSVLAGDTGELFF
cdr3_nt: TGTGCCAGCAGTGTGTTAGCGGGAGACACCGGGGAGCTGTTTTTT

d_call: NA
clone_size: NA
j_call: TRBJ1-1
v_call: TRBV20-1
cdr3_aa: CRGQQNTEAFF
cdr3_nt: TGCAGGGGTCAGCAAAACACTGAAGCTTTCTTT

d_call: NA
clone_size: NA
j_call: TRBJ1-1
v_call: TRBV19
cdr3_aa: CASSAGTEGTEAFF
cdr3_nt: TGTGCCAGTAGTGCCGGGACGGAGGGCACTGAAGCTTTCTTT

d_call: TRBD2
clone_size: NA
j_call: TRBJ2-7
v_call: TRBV27
cdr3_aa: CASSPWTSGSGEQYF
cdr3_nt: TGTGCCAGCAGTCCCTGGACTAGCGGGAGCGGCGAGCAGTACTTC

d_call: NA
clone_size: NA
j_call: TRBJ2-7
v_call: TRBV6-1
cdr3_aa: CASSEDEGGPYEQYF
cdr3_nt: TGTGCCAGCAGTGAGGACGAGGGGGGCCCCTACGAGCAGTACTTC

d_call: NA
clone_size: NA
j_call: TRBJ2-5
v_call: TRBV7-2
cdr3_aa: CASSSTGNQETQYF
cdr3_nt: TGTGCCAGCAGCTCCACAGGGAACCAAGAGACCCAGTACTTC

d_call: NA
clone_size: NA
j_call: TRBJ1-5
v_call: TRBV27
cdr3_aa: CASSVTVNSNQPQHF
cdr3_nt: TGTGCCAGCAGTGTGACAGTCAATAGCAATCAGCCCCAGCATTTT

d_call: TRBD1
clone_size: NA
j_call: TRBJ1-4
v_call: TRBV5-1
cdr3_aa: CASSQDLGTGAEKLFF
cdr3_nt: TGCGCCAGCAGCCAAGATCTTGGGACAGGGGCCGAAAAACTGTTTTTT

d_call: NA
clone_size: NA
j_call: TRBJ2-3
v_call: TRBV10-2
cdr3_aa: CASSETYPTQYF
cdr3_nt: TGCGCCAGCAGTGAAACCTACCCTACGCAGTATTTT

d_call: NA
clone_size: NA
j_call: TRBJ2-7
v_call: TRBV5-1
cdr3_aa: CASSDAQGGGEQYF
cdr3_nt: TGCGCCAGCTCGGACGCTCAGGGGGGCGGCGAGCAGTACTTC

d_call: NA
clone_size: NA
j_call: TRBJ2-1
v_call: TRBV5-6
cdr3_aa: CASSGMGLYSYNEQFF
cdr3_nt: TGTGCCAGCAGCGGAATGGGACTTTACTCCTACAATGAGCAGTTCTTC

d_call: NA
clone_size: once
j_call: TRBJ2-6
v_call: TRBV5-1
cdr3_aa: CASSLAGTTGANVLTF
cdr3_nt: TGCGCCAGCAGCTTGGCGGGGACAACTGGGGCCAACGTCCTGACTTTC

d_call: TRBD1
clone_size: NA
j_call: TRBJ2-7
v_call: TRBV10-3
cdr3_aa: CAISESGQPSYEQYF
cdr3_nt: TGTGCCATCAGTGAGTCGGGACAGCCCTCCTACGAGCAGTACTTC

d_call: NA
clone_size: NA
j_call: TRBJ2-4
v_call: TRBV19
cdr3_aa: CASSQGPLNLAKNIQYF
cdr3_nt: TGTGCCAGTAGTCAGGGACCTCTAAACCTCGCCAAAAACATTCAGTACTTC

d_call: NA
clone_size: NA
j_call: TRBJ1-4
v_call: TRBV11-2
cdr3_aa: CASSFWGNEKLFF
cdr3_nt: TGTGCCAGCAGCTTCTGGGGTAATGAAAAACTGTTTTTT

d_call: NA
clone_size: NA
j_call: TRBJ2-3
v_call: TRBV18
cdr3_aa: CASSPPLVNTQYF
cdr3_nt: TGTGCCAGCTCACCACCGTTGGTGAATACGCAGTATTTT

d_call: TRBD2
clone_size: NA
j_call: TRBJ2-7
v_call: TRBV6-5
cdr3_aa: CASRSLGRDEQYF
cdr3_nt: TGTGCCAGCAGATCCCTTGGGAGGGACGAGCAGTACTTC

d_call: TRBD2
clone_size: NA
j_call: TRBJ2-5
v_call: TRBV19
cdr3_aa: CASRGLAGVGETQYF
cdr3_nt: TGTGCCAGTAGAGGACTAGCGGGAGTCGGGGAGACCCAGTACTTC

d_call: NA
clone_size: NA
j_call: TRBJ1-5
v_call: TRBV9
cdr3_aa: CASSVDRNQPQHF
cdr3_nt: TGTGCCAGCAGCGTAGACCGCAATCAGCCCCAGCATTTT

d_call: NA
clone_size: NA
j_call: TRBJ2-7
v_call: TRBV28
cdr3_aa: CASSFAAGGGEQYF
cdr3_nt: TGTGCCAGCAGTTTTGCGGCAGGGGGGGGTGAGCAGTACTTC

d_call: NA
clone_size: NA
j_call: TRBJ1-2
v_call: TRBV9
cdr3_aa: CASSVEAGRRGSF
cdr3_nt: TGTGCCAGCAGCGTAGAGGCAGGGAGGAGGGGTAGCTTC

d_call: NA
clone_size: NA
j_call: TRBJ2-7
v_call: TRBV30
cdr3_aa: CSIRGVSYEQYF
cdr3_nt: TGTTCCATCCGGGGTGTCTCCTACGAGCAGTACTTC

d_call: NA
clone_size: NA
j_call: TRBJ2-3
v_call: TRBV4-3
cdr3_aa: CASSQDGASTDTQYF
cdr3_nt: TGCGCCAGCAGCCAGGACGGAGCTAGCACAGATACGCAGTATTTT

d_call: NA
clone_size: NA
j_call: TRBJ1-2
v_call: TRBV7-8
cdr3_aa: CASSPGQSYGYTF
cdr3_nt: TGTGCCAGCAGCCCCGGACAGTCCTATGGCTACACCTTC

d_call: TRBD2
clone_size: NA
j_call: TRBJ2-5
v_call: TRBV7-9
cdr3_aa: CASSHFLVTSGEETQYF
cdr3_nt: TGTGCCAGCAGCCACTTTCTCGTGACTAGCGGGGAAGAGACCCAGTACTTC

d_call: TRBD1
clone_size: NA
j_call: TRBJ2-6
v_call: TRBV19
cdr3_aa: CASSLQGAGGANVLTF
cdr3_nt: TGTGCCAGTAGTCTACAGGGGGCGGGAGGGGCCAACGTCCTGACTTTC

d_call: NA
clone_size: NA
j_call: TRBJ1-2
v_call: TRBV19
cdr3_aa: CASSIGGGGYTF
cdr3_nt: TGTGCCAGTAGTATTGGCGGGGGAGGCTACACCTTC

d_call: NA
clone_size: NA
j_call: TRBJ1-2
v_call: TRBV4-1
cdr3_aa: CASSQEGTLAGYTF
cdr3_nt: TGCGCCAGCAGCCAAGAAGGGACTCTTGCGGGCTACACCTTC

d_call: TRBD1
clone_size: NA
j_call: TRBJ2-7
v_call: TRBV19
cdr3_aa: CASTSGTGGEQYF
cdr3_nt: TGTGCCAGTACCTCCGGGACAGGGGGCGAGCAGTACTTC

d_call: TRBD2
clone_size: NA
j_call: TRBJ2-3
v_call: TRBV5-6
cdr3_aa: CASSKTSLSDTQYF
cdr3_nt: TGTGCCAGCAGCAAGACTAGCCTCTCAGATACGCAGTATTTT

d_call: TRBD1
clone_size: NA
j_call: TRBJ2-7
v_call: TRBV10-3
cdr3_aa: CAIRDRTYEQYF
cdr3_nt: TGTGCCATCAGGGACAGGACCTACGAGCAGTACTTC

d_call: NA
clone_size: NA
j_call: TRBJ1-5
v_call: TRBV19
cdr3_aa: CASSIVALNQPQHF
cdr3_nt: TGTGCCAGTAGTATAGTAGCGCTTAATCAGCCCCAGCATTTT

d_call: NA
clone_size: few
j_call: TRBJ2-3
v_call: TRBV28
cdr3_aa: CASRQTGTDTQYF
cdr3_nt: TGTGCCAGCAGACAAACAGGGACAGATACGCAGTATTTT

d_call: TRBD1
clone_size: NA
j_call: TRBJ2-7
v_call: TRBV29-1
cdr3_aa: CSVTGTEPYEQYF
cdr3_nt: TGCAGCGTGACCGGGACAGAGCCCTACGAGCAGTACTTC

d_call: NA
clone_size: NA
j_call: TRBJ1-5
v_call: TRBV5-5
cdr3_aa: CASSLRGRGSNQPQHF
cdr3_nt: TGTGCCAGCAGCCTAAGGGGCAGGGGAAGCAATCAGCCCCAGCATTTT

d_call: TRBD2
clone_size: NA
j_call: TRBJ2-7
v_call: TRBV2
cdr3_aa: CASSESILAGGRYEQYF
cdr3_nt: TGTGCCAGCAGTGAGAGCATTCTAGCGGGGGGGCGCTACGAGCAGTACTTC

d_call: TRBD2
clone_size: NA
j_call: TRBJ2-3
v_call: TRBV4-3
cdr3_aa: CASSQDPGGSTDTQYF
cdr3_nt: TGCGCCAGCAGCCAAGATCCGGGAGGTAGCACAGATACGCAGTATTTT

d_call: TRBD1
clone_size: many
j_call: TRBJ2-7
v_call: TRBV6-6
cdr3_aa: CASSYPDRGREQYF
cdr3_nt: TGTGCCAGCAGTTACCCTGACAGGGGACGGGAGCAGTACTTC

d_call: TRBD1
clone_size: NA
j_call: TRBJ2-7
v_call: TRBV5-6
cdr3_aa: CASSIRDRAAYEQYF
cdr3_nt: TGTGCCAGCAGCATCCGGGACAGAGCTGCCTACGAGCAGTACTTC

d_call: TRBD1
clone_size: NA
j_call: TRBJ1-1
v_call: TRBV6-6
cdr3_aa: CASRTGGATEAFF
cdr3_nt: TGTGCCAGCAGAACAGGGGGTGCCACTGAAGCTTTCTTT

d_call: NA
clone_size: few
j_call: TRBJ1-4
v_call: TRBV5-4
cdr3_aa: CASSTPGAHEKLFF
cdr3_nt: TGTGCCAGCAGCACGCCGGGGGCTCATGAAAAACTGTTTTTT

d_call: NA
clone_size: NA
j_call: TRBJ2-3
v_call: TRBV29-1
cdr3_aa: CSVEKLGSDTQYF
cdr3_nt: TGCAGCGTTGAGAAGTTGGGATCAGATACGCAGTATTTT

d_call: NA
clone_size: NA
j_call: TRBJ2-7
v_call: TRBV5-1
cdr3_aa: CASSAVGSSSYEQYF
cdr3_nt: TGCGCCAGCAGCGCAGTCGGTTCGAGCTCCTACGAGCAGTACTTC

d_call: NA
clone_size: NA
j_call: TRBJ1-3
v_call: TRBV30
cdr3_aa: CAWKSGRTGNTIYF
cdr3_nt: TGTGCCTGGAAGTCGGGGCGGACTGGAAACACCATATATTTT

d_call: NA
clone_size: few
j_call: TRBJ1-1
v_call: TRBV30
cdr3_aa: CAWSSVTEAFF
cdr3_nt: TGTGCCTGGAGTTCGGTGACTGAAGCTTTCTTT

d_call: TRBD2
clone_size: once
j_call: TRBJ2-1
v_call: TRBV18
cdr3_aa: CAGSPKRTSGSFYNEQFF
cdr3_nt: TGTGCCGGCTCACCAAAACGGACTAGCGGGAGTTTCTACAATGAGCAGTTCTTC

d_call: NA
clone_size: NA
j_call: TRBJ1-2
v_call: TRBV28
cdr3_aa: CASSSPGGEGGYTF
cdr3_nt: TGTGCCAGCAGTTCCCCGGGGGGTGAGGGTGGCTACACCTTC

d_call: NA
clone_size: NA
j_call: TRBJ1-1
v_call: TRBV7-9
cdr3_aa: CASSLGPDQNTEAFF
cdr3_nt: TGTGCCAGCAGCTTAGGTCCGGATCAGAACACTGAAGCTTTCTTT

d_call: NA
clone_size: NA
j_call: TRBJ2-1
v_call: TRBV7-2
cdr3_aa: CASSFSGGSTNEQFF
cdr3_nt: TGTGCCAGCAGCTTTTCCGGAGGCTCCACCAATGAGCAGTTCTTC

d_call: TRBD1
clone_size: NA
j_call: TRBJ1-2
v_call: TRBV6-5
cdr3_aa: CASSYLSRGGPDGYTF
cdr3_nt: TGTGCCAGCAGTTACCTATCCCGAGGGGGCCCAGACGGCTACACCTTC

d_call: TRBD2
clone_size: NA
j_call: TRBJ2-7
v_call: TRBV28
cdr3_aa: CASREGTSGSYEQYF
cdr3_nt: TGTGCCAGCAGGGAAGGGACTAGCGGGAGTTACGAGCAGTACTTC

d_call: NA
clone_size: NA
j_call: TRBJ2-7
v_call: TRBV5-4
cdr3_aa: CASSSRDGNYEQYF
cdr3_nt: TGTGCCAGCAGCTCCCGGGACGGGAACTACGAGCAGTACTTC

d_call: TRBD2
clone_size: NA
j_call: TRBJ2-1
v_call: TRBV5-5
cdr3_aa: CASSTGTRFNEQFF
cdr3_nt: TGTGCCAGCAGCACGGGGACTAGGTTCAATGAGCAGTTCTTC

d_call: TRBD1
clone_size: few
j_call: TRBJ2-4
v_call: TRBV7-3
cdr3_aa: CASSLGGQGDIQYF
cdr3_nt: TGTGCCAGCAGTCTAGGGGGACAGGGTGACATTCAGTACTTC

d_call: TRBD1
clone_size: NA
j_call: TRBJ1-3
v_call: TRBV6-5
cdr3_aa: CASSRTGVTGNTIYF
cdr3_nt: TGTGCCAGCAGCCGAACAGGGGTTACTGGAAACACCATATATTTT